Included here is one T cell receptor (beta chain) sequence, with context. Its antigen is still unknown. This specimen comes from a study of OX40 agonist ivuxolimab in advanced cancers. Study summary: Ivuxolimab, an agonist antibody against OX40 (CD134), was given to patients. Study-wide results and limits: Normalized T-cell clonal expansion was also low in a subset of nonresponders. Expansion of clones was among the lowest in partial responders at 0.1-3.0 mg/kg.

V gave up 2 bases and J gave up 2 bases; unmatched junction bases: 5. The germline V gene encodes CDR1 LGHNA and CDR2 YNFKEQ. This CDR3 has 17 amino acids. The repertoire was sequenced with immunoSEQ multiplex PCR; TCRdb's copy has only in-frame clones and lacks some. The data hold around 74,000 clones, with about 92% observed a single time. This TCR derives from an adult with an advanced solid tumor such as melanoma, head and neck, liver or kidney cancer. The rearrangement joins TRBV4-2 to TRBJ2-3, with 12 bases identical to TRBD2. The source was CD4+ or CD8+ T cells sorted from blood, collected in a trial of the OX40 agonist ivuxolimab. The CDR3 DNA reads TGTGCCAGCAGCCAAATTACTAGCGGGAGGTCCACAGATACGCAGTATTTT. It encodes CASSQITSGRSTDTQYF.